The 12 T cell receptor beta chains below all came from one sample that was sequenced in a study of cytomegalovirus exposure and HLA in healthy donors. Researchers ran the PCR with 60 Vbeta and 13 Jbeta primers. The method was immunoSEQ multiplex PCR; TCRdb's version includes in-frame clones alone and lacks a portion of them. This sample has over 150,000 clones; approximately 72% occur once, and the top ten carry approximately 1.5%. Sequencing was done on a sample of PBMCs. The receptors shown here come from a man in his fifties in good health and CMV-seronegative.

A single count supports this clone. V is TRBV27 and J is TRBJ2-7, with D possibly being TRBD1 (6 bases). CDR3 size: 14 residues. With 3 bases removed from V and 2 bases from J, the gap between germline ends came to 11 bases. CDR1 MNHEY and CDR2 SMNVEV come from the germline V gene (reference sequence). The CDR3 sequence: CASSFVGTTYEQYF. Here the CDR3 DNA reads TGTGCCAGCAGTTTTGTAGGGACAACCTACGAGCAGTACTTC.

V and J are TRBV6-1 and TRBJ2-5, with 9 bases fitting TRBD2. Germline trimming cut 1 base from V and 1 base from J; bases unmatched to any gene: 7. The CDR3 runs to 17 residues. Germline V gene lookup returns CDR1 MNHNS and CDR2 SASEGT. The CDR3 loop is CASSEVIAGAFQETQYF. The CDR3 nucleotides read TGTGCCAGCAGTGAAGTTATAGCGGGGGCCTTCCAAGAGACCCAGTACTTC.

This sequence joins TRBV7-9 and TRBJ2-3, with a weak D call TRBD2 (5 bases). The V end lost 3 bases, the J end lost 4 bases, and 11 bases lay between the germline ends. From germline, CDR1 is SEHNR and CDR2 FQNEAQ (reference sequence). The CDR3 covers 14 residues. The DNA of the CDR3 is TGTGCCAGCAGCTTCGGACTGGATTCAGATACGCAGTATTTT. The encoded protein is CASSFGLDSDTQYF.

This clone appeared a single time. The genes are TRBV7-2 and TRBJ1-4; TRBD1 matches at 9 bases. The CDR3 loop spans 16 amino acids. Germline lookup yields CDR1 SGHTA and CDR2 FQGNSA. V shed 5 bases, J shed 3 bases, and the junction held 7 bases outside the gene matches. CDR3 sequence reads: CASSRSRDRANEKLFF. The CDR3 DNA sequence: TGTGCCAGCAGCCGCAGCAGGGACAGGGCTAATGAAAAACTGTTTTTT.

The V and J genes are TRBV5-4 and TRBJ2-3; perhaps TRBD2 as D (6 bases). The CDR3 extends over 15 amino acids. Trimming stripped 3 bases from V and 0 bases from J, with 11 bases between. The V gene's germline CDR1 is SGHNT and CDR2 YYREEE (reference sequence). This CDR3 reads CASSSGTSSTDTQYF. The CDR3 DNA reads TGTGCCAGCAGCTCCGGGACTTCTAGCACAGATACGCAGTATTTT.

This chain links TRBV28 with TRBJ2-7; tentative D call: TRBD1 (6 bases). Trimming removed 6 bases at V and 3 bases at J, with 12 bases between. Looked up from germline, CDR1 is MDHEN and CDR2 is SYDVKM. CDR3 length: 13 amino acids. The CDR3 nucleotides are TGTGCCAGCAGGCTTGGACAGTACTACGAGCAGTACTTC. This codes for CASRLGQYYEQYF.

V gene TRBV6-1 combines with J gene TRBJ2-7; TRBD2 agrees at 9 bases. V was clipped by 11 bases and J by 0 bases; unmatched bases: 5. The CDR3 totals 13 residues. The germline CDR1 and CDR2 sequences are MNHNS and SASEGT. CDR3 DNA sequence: TGTGCCGGCGAGCGGGGGGACTCCTACGAGCAGTACTTC. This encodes CAGERGDSYEQYF.

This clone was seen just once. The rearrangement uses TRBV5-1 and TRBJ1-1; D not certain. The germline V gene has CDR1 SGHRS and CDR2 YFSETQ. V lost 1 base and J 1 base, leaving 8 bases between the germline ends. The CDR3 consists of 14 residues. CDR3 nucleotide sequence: TGCGCCAGCAGCTTGCAGGCAGAGAACACTGAAGCTTTCTTT. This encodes CASSLQAENTEAFF. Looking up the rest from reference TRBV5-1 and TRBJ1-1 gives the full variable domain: KAGVTQTPRYLIKTRGQQVTLSCSPISGHRSVSWYQQTPGQGLQFLFEYFSETQRNKGNFPGRFSGRQFSNSRSEMNVSTLELGDSALYLCASSLQAENTEAFFGQGTRLTVV.

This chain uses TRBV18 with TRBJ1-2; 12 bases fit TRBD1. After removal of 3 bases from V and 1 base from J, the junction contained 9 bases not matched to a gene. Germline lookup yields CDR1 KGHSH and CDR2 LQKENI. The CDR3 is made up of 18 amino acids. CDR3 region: CASSPLPGQGAINYGYTF. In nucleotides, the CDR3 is TGTGCCAGCTCACCTCTCCCGGGACAGGGGGCAATTAACTATGGCTACACCTTC.

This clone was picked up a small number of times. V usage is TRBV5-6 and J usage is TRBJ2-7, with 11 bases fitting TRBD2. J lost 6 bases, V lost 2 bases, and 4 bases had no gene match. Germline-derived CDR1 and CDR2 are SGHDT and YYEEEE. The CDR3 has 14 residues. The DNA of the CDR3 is TGTGCCAGCAGCTTTAGCGGGGGGGCGGCCGAGCAGTACTTC. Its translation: CASSFSGGAAEQYF.

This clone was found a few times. The CDR3 is CASSLVGDQETQYF. CDR3 DNA: TGTGCCAGCAGTTTGGTCGGGGACCAAGAGACCCAGTACTTC. This rearrangement joins TRBV28 to TRBJ2-5; possibly TRBD2 for D (5 bases). The V end was cut by 3 bases, the J end by 0 bases, with 8 bases between. The CDR3 is 14 amino acids. Per the germline V gene, CDR1 is MDHEN and CDR2 is SYDVKM.

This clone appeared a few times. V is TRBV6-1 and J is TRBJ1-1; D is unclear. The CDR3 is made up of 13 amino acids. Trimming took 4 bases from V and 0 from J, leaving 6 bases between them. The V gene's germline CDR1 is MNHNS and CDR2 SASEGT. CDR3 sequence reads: CASSVGLNTEAFF. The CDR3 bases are TGTGCCAGCAGTGTGGGCTTGAACACTGAAGCTTTCTTT.